Below, one T cell receptor beta chain is given with its context. MiXCR was run by TCRdb on the PCR reads, yielding one entry per CDR3 protein. The sample lists hundreds of thousands of distinct CDR3 sequences; 25% were seen once. This sample is part of a study of molecular identifiers for immune sequencing clone quantification. Per germline, CDR1 MGHRA and CDR2 YSYEKL. The CDR3 runs 14 residues. Trimming cost V 3 bases and J 4 bases, with 12 bases left between them. Source material for naive CD8 libraries was roughly 19,000 to 1,000,000 sorted cells, with 10%, 30% or 50% RNA. Researchers sorted naive CD8 T cells as cells that were CD8+CD4-CCR7+CD45RA+.

V usage is TRBV4-1 and J usage is TRBJ1-1; D call uncertain. Sample: naive CD8+ T cells from blood, with Jurkat cell RNA spiked in. Subset of the sample: FACS-sorted CD8+CD4-CCR7+CD45RA+ naive T cells. The TCR comes from a human donor in good health. Some libraries in this study had Jurkat cell RNA spiked in. This CDR3 is CASSQSQSGTEAFF. CDR3 in DNA: TGCGCCAGCAGCCAGAGCCAGAGCGGCACTGAAGCTTTCTTT.